The following is a T cell receptor (beta chain) sequence with its context. V was pared by 5 bases and J by 7 bases, with 9 bases of the junction left unmatched. CDR3 length: 16 amino acids. Germline-derived CDR1 and CDR2 are KGHDR and SFDVKD. The definition of stable Graves' hyperthyroidism was no ophthalmopathy progression within 18 months. The hyperthyroidism was newly diagnosed and had lasted under 2 months; the patients were aged 18 to 65. The sample originates from a study of T cells in Graves' hyperthyroidism and ophthalmopathy. The investigators amplified TCR beta CDR3 regions from RNA transcripts. A first-round RT-PCR of the TCR CDR3 used the HTBI primer set. From the multiplex PCR reads, TCRdb called clonotypes with MiXCR, one entry per CDR3 protein. Among more than 500,000 distinct CDR3 sequences listed, around 15% were seen once.

The TCR comes from a young woman with Graves' hyperthyroidism. The sequencing input was blood. The chain uses TRBV24-1 and TRBJ2-7, with 14 nucleotides matching TRBD2. CDR3 loop: CATSGRTSGRSNEQYF. DNA of the CDR3: TGTGCCACCAGTGGCCGGACTAGCGGGAGGTCTAATGAGCAGTACTTC.